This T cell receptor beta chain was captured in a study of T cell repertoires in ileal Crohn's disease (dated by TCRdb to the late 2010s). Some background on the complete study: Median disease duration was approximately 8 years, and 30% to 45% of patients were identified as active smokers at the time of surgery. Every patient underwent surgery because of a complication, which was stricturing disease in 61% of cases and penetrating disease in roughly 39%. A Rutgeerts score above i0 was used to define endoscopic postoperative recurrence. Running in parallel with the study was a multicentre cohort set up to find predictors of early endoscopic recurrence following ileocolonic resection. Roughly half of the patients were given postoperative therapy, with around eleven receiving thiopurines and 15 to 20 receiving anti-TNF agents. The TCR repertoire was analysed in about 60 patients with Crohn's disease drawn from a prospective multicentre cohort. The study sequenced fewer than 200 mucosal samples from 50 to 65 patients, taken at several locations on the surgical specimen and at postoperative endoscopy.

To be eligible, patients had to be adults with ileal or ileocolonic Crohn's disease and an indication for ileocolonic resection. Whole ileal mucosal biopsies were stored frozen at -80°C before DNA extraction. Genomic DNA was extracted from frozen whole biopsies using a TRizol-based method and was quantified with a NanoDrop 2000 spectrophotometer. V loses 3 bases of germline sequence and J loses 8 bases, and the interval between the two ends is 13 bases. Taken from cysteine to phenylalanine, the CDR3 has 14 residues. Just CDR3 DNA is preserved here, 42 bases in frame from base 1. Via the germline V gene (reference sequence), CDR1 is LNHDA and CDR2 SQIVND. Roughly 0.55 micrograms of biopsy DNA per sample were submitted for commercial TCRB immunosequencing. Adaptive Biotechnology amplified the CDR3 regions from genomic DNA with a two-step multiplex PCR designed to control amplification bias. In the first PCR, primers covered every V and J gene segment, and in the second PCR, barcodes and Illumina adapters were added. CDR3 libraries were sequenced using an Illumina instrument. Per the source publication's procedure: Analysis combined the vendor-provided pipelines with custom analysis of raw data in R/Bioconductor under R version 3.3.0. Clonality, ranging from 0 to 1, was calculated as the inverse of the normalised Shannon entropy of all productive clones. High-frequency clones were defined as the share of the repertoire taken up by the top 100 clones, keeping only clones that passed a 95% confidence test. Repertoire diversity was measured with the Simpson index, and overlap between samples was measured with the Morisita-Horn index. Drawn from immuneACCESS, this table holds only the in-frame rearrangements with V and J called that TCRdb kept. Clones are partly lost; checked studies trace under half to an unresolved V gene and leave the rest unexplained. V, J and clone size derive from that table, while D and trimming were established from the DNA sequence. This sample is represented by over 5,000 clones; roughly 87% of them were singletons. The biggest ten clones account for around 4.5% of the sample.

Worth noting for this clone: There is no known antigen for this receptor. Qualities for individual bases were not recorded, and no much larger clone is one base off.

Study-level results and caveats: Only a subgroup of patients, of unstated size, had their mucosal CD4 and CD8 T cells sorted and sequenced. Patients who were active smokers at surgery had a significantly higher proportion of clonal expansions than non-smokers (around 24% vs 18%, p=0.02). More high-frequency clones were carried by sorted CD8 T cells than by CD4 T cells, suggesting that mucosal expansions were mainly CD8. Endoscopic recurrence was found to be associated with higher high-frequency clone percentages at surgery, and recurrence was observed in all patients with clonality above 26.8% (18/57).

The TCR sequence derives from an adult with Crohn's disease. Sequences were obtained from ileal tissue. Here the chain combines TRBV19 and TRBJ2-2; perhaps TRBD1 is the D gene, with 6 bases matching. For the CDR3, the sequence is CASSIIQGTGELFF. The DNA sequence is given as TGTGCCAGTAGTATCATACAGGGTACGGGGGAGCTGTTTTTT.